This T cell receptor beta chain was recorded in a study of identical twins. One entry per CDR3 protein results from TCRdb running MiXCR on the 5' RACE reads. The data show hundreds of thousands of distinct CDR3 sequences, 8.5% to 9.5% seen once. Broader study findings: Out-of-frame sharing of TCR alpha in monozygotic twins was underestimated by models. The study reached conclusions through statistical analysis that was cross-sectional, not following the same donors.

Trimming stripped 6 bases from V and 7 bases from J, with 18 bases between. The CDR3 loop spans 14 amino acids. This clonotype was seen ten or more times. The antigen is unknown. These same data were also listed under a study on yellow fever vaccine responses in identical twins.

This clonotype originated in a woman younger than 30 in good health. Sequenced sample: PBMCs. The chain has TRBV12-3 or TRBV12-4 and TRBJ1-1, with unresolved D. The CDR3 DNA sequence: TGTGCCAGCAGCCTCCGCCTCGAGGATGGTGAAGCTTTCTTT. Translation gives CASSLRLEDGEAFF.